One and the same sample provided the 27 T cell receptor beta chains below, sequenced in a study of cytomegalovirus exposure and HLA in healthy donors (dated by TCRdb to 2017 to 2019). The method was the immunoSEQ multiplex PCR assay. For the multiplex PCR, a mixture combining 60 forward primers for TCR Vbeta segments and 13 reverse primers for TCR Jbeta segments was used. Drawn from immuneACCESS, this table holds only the in-frame rearrangements with V and J called that TCRdb kept. Clones are partly lost; checked studies trace under half to an unresolved V gene and leave the rest unexplained. Counted in this sample were 90,000 to 100,000 clones; approximately 79% of them appeared once. The ten largest clonotypes hold around 1.8% of the sample. Sample: PBMCs. All receptors derive from a male donor in good health and CMV-seronegative.

This clone was observed a handful of times. The chain couples TRBV30 to TRBJ1-5, with 8 bases aligning to TRBD1. Germline CDR1 and CDR2: GTSNPN and SVGIG (reference sequence). The J segment lost 5 bases and the V segment lost 3 bases, leaving 21 bases of the junction unmatched. This CDR3 spans 19 amino acids. DNA for the CDR3: TGTGCCTGGAGCACAGCGATCGCAGGGGGCGGGTATATGGATCAGCCCCAGCATTTT. This gives the protein CAWSTAIAGGGYMDQPQHF.

The rearrangement joins TRBV29-1 to TRBJ2-5, with TRBD1 as a possible D gene (8 bases). The germline V and J ends were trimmed by 5 bases and 3 bases, with 19 bases remaining between them. CDR1 is SQVTM, CDR2 ANQGSEA, per germline. The CDR3 runs 15 residues. As DNA, the CDR3 is TGCAGCGTTCAGGGGGCTCGGGGGAGGGAAGAGACCCAGTACTTC. Its translation: CSVQGARGREETQYF.

The chain links TRBV25-1 to TRBJ1-2; TRBD1 aligns across 7 bases. This CDR3 contains 15 residues. J gave up 8 bases and V 2 bases, and 11 bases lay outside the gene matches. Germline assignment: CDR1 MGHDK and CDR2 SYGVNS. CDR3 in amino acids: CASSEIPGTERGYTF. The CDR3 DNA reads as TGTGCCAGCAGTGAAATCCCCGGGACAGAGAGGGGCTACACCTTC.

This clone was picked up a small number of times. This sequence joins TRBV7-2 and TRBJ1-1; D not certain. This CDR3 has 13 amino acids. CDR1 and CDR2 (germline): SGHTA, FQGNSA. V shed 2 bases and J shed 4 bases, with 8 bases lying between them. For the CDR3, the DNA is TGTGCCAGCAGCTTAATTCGGTCCACTGAAGCTTTCTTT. Translating it yields CASSLIRSTEAFF.

This chain links TRBV7-2 with TRBJ2-2, with 13 bases lining up with TRBD2. V was pared by 2 bases and J by 6 bases, with 6 bases of the junction left unmatched. The germline V gene encodes CDR1 SGHTA and CDR2 FQGNSA. CDR3 length: 17 amino acids. The CDR3 region is CASSLYSGLAGAGELFF. The CDR3 DNA reads TGTGCCAGCAGCTTATACTCCGGACTAGCGGGAGCCGGGGAGCTGTTTTTT.

This clone has just one count. V usage is TRBV4-1 and J usage is TRBJ2-3; 16 bases map to TRBD2. With 1 base clipped from V and 5 bases from J, the junction kept 12 bases outside the gene matches. The germline V gene encodes CDR1 MGHRA and CDR2 YSYEKL. The CDR3 sequence is 20 residues long. CDR3 sequence reads: CASSQVLSAGLAGGGDTQYF. The CDR3 DNA reads as TGCGCCAGCAGCCAAGTTTTGTCAGCGGGACTAGCGGGAGGGGGAGATACGCAGTATTTT.

J is TRBJ2-5 and V is TRBV7-3, with 8 bases that match TRBD1. V shed 5 bases and J 4 bases; nucleotides not matched to a gene: 9. This CDR3 spans 15 amino acids. CDR1 and CDR2 from the germline V gene are SGHTA and FQGTGA. For the CDR3, the DNA is TGTGCCAGCAGCCCCAACGGGCAGGGGGCAGAGACCCAGTACTTC. Translated: CASSPNGQGAETQYF.

The J gene is TRBJ1-2, the V gene TRBV30; D remains unclear. This CDR3 spans 11 amino acids. Germline lookup yields CDR1 GTSNPN and CDR2 SVGIG (reference sequence). V lost 5 bases and J 9 bases, leaving 13 bases between the germline ends. The chain's CDR3 is CAWGRETSYTF. CDR3 DNA sequence: TGTGCCTGGGGAAGAGAAACTAGCTACACCTTC.

This clone appeared a single time. The chain employs TRBV27 and TRBJ1-5; 7 bases align to TRBD1. Trimming took 1 base from V and 12 from J; bases not matched to a gene: 12. CDR1 and CDR2 (germline): MNHEY, SMNVEV (reference sequence). This CDR3 has 15 residues. This CDR3 is CASSLFGPTDRLQHF. CDR3 coding DNA: TGTGCCAGCAGTTTATTCGGGCCGACGGACAGGCTCCAGCATTTT.

This clone was seen a handful of times. The genes are TRBV6-5 and TRBJ2-2, with 7 bases that match TRBD1. V lost 6 bases to trimming and J lost 2 bases; unmatched junction nucleotides: 6. Germline values: CDR1 MNHEY, CDR2 SVGAGI. CDR3 length: 15 amino acids. CDR3 protein: CASRQRGQNTGELFF. CDR3 coding DNA: TGTGCCAGCAGGCAGAGGGGGCAAAACACCGGGGAGCTGTTTTTT.

This chain joins TRBV10-3 and TRBJ2-2; 9 bases agree with TRBD1. The J segment lost 5 bases and the V segment lost 7 bases, leaving 5 bases of the junction unmatched. In germline, CDR1 is ENHRY, CDR2 SYGVKD. CDR3 length: 14 residues. This chain's CDR3 is CAITPTGGTGELFF. The CDR3, as DNA: TGTGCCATCACCCCGACAGGGGGGACCGGGGAGCTGTTTTTT.

This clone was observed a single time. This chain links TRBV10-3 with TRBJ1-4, with a tentative D call TRBD1 (5 bases). The CDR3 is 16 amino acids. CDR1 and CDR2 (germline): ENHRY, SYGVKD. Between the trimmed V and J ends, which lost 2 bases and 4 bases, there was a span of 14 bases. The CDR3 nucleotides read TGTGCCATCAGTGAGGGGGCGGCGGGGGTTAATGAAAAACTGTTTTTT. Translation gives CAISEGAAGVNEKLFF.

The chain employs TRBV19 and TRBJ2-5, with D maybe TRBD1 (6 bases). The J call is in doubt because the DNA end fits TRBJ2-7 better. Germline CDR1 LNHDA, CDR2 SQIVND (reference sequence). The length of the CDR3 is 12 residues. CDR3 sequence reads: CASMDSTYEQYF. CDR3 DNA: TGTGCCAGTATGGACAGTACCTACGAGCAGTACTTC.

The rearrangement joins TRBV10-2 to TRBJ1-2; D perhaps matches TRBD1 (5 bases). Between the trimmed V and J ends, which lost 3 bases and 3 bases, there was a span of 14 bases. The V gene's germline CDR1 is WSHSY and CDR2 SAAADI. The CDR3 has 15 amino acids. CDR3 protein: CASSETGGTYYGYTF. DNA for the CDR3: TGCGCCAGCAGTGAAACAGGAGGGACCTACTATGGCTACACCTTC.

This chain uses TRBV2 with TRBJ2-1; maybe TRBD1 (6 bases). The ends were cut back, 6 bases at V and 6 bases at J, with 9 bases in the middle. CDR1 and CDR2 (germline): SNHLY, FYNNEI. The CDR3 has 12 amino acids. The CDR3 protein is CASSQGSNEQFF. In DNA, the CDR3 is TGTGCCAGCAGCCAGGGGAGCAATGAGCAGTTCTTC.

This clone was recorded a few times. CDR3 bases: TGTGCCAGCAGCCAGATCGGCGGTGGGTACGATACGCAGTATTTT. As protein: CASSQIGGGYDTQYF. The rearrangement uses TRBV14 and TRBJ2-3; no reliable D call. The V and J ends lost 3 bases and 6 bases respectively, with 16 bases between them. The CDR3 runs 15 residues. Germline lookup yields CDR1 SGHDN and CDR2 FVKESK.

The rearrangement uses TRBV28 and TRBJ1-1, with D possibly TRBD1 on 6 matching bases. CDR1 is MDHEN and CDR2 is SYDVKM in the germline V gene. The CDR3 sequence is 14 residues long. V was trimmed by 3 bases and J by 1 base, leaving 9 bases between them. The CDR3 reads CASSLIRGNTEAFF. The CDR3 DNA sequence: TGTGCCAGCAGTTTGATCAGGGGGAACACTGAAGCTTTCTTT.

In this sample, this clone turned up once. The DNA for the CDR3 is TGTGCCAGCAGCCCCGGACAGGGTTGGTATGGCTACACCTTC. It translates to CASSPGQGWYGYTF. The rearrangement joins TRBV7-3 to TRBJ1-2; 8 bases are shared with TRBD1. In germline, CDR1 is SGHTA, CDR2 FQGTGA. CDR3 length: 14 amino acids. J gave up 5 bases and V 5 bases, and 7 bases lay outside the gene matches.

The chain is built from TRBV7-3 and TRBJ1-2; the D is unclear. V lost 1 base to trimming and J lost 4 bases, with 10 bases between them. The CDR3 contains 14 residues. Germline values: CDR1 SGHTA, CDR2 FQGTGA. This chain's CDR3 is CASSLNPEVYGYTF. CDR3 nucleotide sequence: TGTGCCAGCAGCTTAAATCCAGAAGTCTATGGCTACACCTTC.

This clone came up a few times. The chain couples TRBV4-2 to TRBJ1-1, with D perhaps matching TRBD1 (5 bases). Germline CDR1 reads LGHNA; CDR2 reads YNFKEQ. This CDR3 has 16 amino acids. V shed 1 base and J shed 6 bases, with 18 bases lying between them. The CDR3 DNA follows: TGTGCCAGCAGCCAAGCGGACGGGTCTGGAGGGGCTGAAGCTTTCTTT. Its translation is CASSQADGSGGAEAFF.

This chain uses TRBV6-1 with TRBJ1-4, with D possibly matching TRBD1 (5 bases). Trimming shortened V by 1 base and J by 3 bases, and 9 bases separated the two germline ends. This CDR3 contains 15 residues. Germline CDR1 reads MNHNS; CDR2 reads SASEGT. CDR3 DNA: TGTGCCAGCAGTGAAGTTGGGGCGGCTAATGAAAAACTGTTTTTT. This sequence encodes CASSEVGAANEKLFF.

The V and J genes are TRBV27 and TRBJ1-4; 10 nucleotides align to TRBD1. Germline assignment: CDR1 MNHEY and CDR2 SMNVEV (reference sequence). Trimming at V came to 6 bases and at J to 7 bases, leaving 8 bases not matched to a gene. This CDR3 contains 15 residues. CDR3: CASRWTGGRSEKLFF. CDR3 DNA sequence: TGTGCCAGCAGGTGGACAGGGGGTAGGAGTGAAAAACTGTTTTTT.

V gene TRBV7-6 combines with J gene TRBJ2-3; tentative D call: TRBD2 (5 bases). Germline values: CDR1 SGHVS, CDR2 FNYEAQ. The V gene lost 5 bases and the J gene lost 1 base, with 13 bases spanning the gap. This CDR3 is built from 15 residues. The CDR3 DNA reads TGTGCCAGCAGCGCGGGTTTTCTGGGCACAGATACGCAGTATTTT. Amino acids: CASSAGFLGTDTQYF. Using reference TRBV7-6 and TRBJ2-3 for the parts outside the CDR3, the full variable domain is GAGVSQSPRYKVTKRGQDVALRCDPISGHVSLYWYRQALGQGPEFLTYFNYEAQQDKSGLPNDRFSAERPEGSISTLTIQRTEQRDSAMYRCASSAGFLGTDTQYFGPGTRLTVL.

The chain recombines TRBV10-3 with TRBJ2-1; possibly TRBD1 for D (5 bases). Germline V gene data show CDR1 as ENHRY and CDR2 as SYGVKD. The CDR3 length is 14 residues. Trimming removed 3 bases at V and 3 bases at J, with 9 bases between. The CDR3 bases are TGTGCCATCAGTGATACGGACATCTACAATGAGCAGTTCTTC. This codes for CAISDTDIYNEQFF.

This clone was recorded only once. The chain couples TRBV19 to TRBJ1-1; TRBD1 might be the D (6 bases). The CDR3 loop spans 13 amino acids. Trimming took off 7 bases at V and 1 base at J, with 10 bases between the two ends. Per germline, CDR1 LNHDA and CDR2 SQIVND (reference sequence). CDR3 DNA: TGTGCCAGTATGGTACAGGGGAACACTGAAGCTTTCTTT. Translated, it gives CASMVQGNTEAFF.

This clone turned up a few times. The rearrangement uses TRBV7-9 and TRBJ2-7; D is ambiguous. Trimming took 1 base from V and 5 from J, leaving 6 bases between them. CDR1 SEHNR and CDR2 FQNEAQ come from the germline V gene (reference sequence). The CDR3 sequence is 12 residues long. The CDR3 protein is CASSLGPDEQYF. For the CDR3, the DNA is TGTGCCAGCAGCTTAGGGCCTGACGAGCAGTACTTC.

The chain is built from TRBV11-2 and TRBJ2-6, with a weak D call TRBD1 (5 bases). Per germline, CDR1 SGHAT and CDR2 FQNNGV. V lost 5 bases to trimming and J lost 8 bases, with 16 bases between them. The CDR3 runs 15 residues. Here the CDR3 DNA reads TGTGCCAGCAGCCCCTGGGGCAGGGTCACCAACGTCCTGACTTTC. Encoded protein: CASSPWGRVTNVLTF.